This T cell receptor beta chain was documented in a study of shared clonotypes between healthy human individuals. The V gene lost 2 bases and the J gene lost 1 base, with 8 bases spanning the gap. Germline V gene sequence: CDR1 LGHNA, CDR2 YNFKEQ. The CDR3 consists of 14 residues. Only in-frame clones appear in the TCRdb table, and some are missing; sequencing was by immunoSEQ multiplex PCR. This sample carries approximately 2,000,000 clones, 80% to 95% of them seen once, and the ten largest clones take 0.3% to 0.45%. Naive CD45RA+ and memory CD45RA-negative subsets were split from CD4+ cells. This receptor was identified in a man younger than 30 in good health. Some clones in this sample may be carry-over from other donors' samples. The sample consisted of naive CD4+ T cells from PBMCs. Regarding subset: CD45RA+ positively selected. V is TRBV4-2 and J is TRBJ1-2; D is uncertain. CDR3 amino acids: CASSQTPSNYGYTF. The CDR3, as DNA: TGTGCCAGCAGCCAAACCCCGAGTAACTATGGCTACACCTTC.